This is a list of T cell receptor beta chains from one sample in a study of blood T cell repertoires in COVID-19. The method was immunoSEQ multiplex PCR; TCRdb's version includes in-frame clones alone and lacks a portion of them. The table includes 40,000 or so clones, around 88% detected once. The sequenced sample consisted of peripheral blood. These receptors all stem from a human donor in a cohort sampled during active COVID-19. Both conserved end residues are part of each CDR3. D genes are given only for firm matches. Size tells how often a clone was seen (once, few, many) or the class of an expanded clone, and some rows leave it out.

D	J	length	size	V	CDR3	DNA
TRBD2	TRBJ2-7	14	few	TRBV18	CASSPTSGRDHSYF	TGTGCCAGCTCGCCGACTAGCGGGAGAGATCATAGTTACTTC
TRBD1	TRBJ2-3	17	-	TRBV6-6	CASSPLPVGTDTDTQYF	TGTGCCAGCAGTCCCCTTCCGGTAGGGACAGACACAGATACGCAGTATTTT
TRBD1	TRBJ1-6	18	-	TRBV11-2	CASSPRGQGRNPNSPLHF	TGTGCCAGCAGCCCCCGGGGACAGGGTAGGAATCCGAATTCACCCCTCCACTTT
TRBD2	TRBJ2-5	14	-	TRBV20-1	CSASPASGRGTQYF	TGCAGTGCTAGTCCCGCTAGCGGGAGGGGGACCCAGTACTTC
-	TRBJ2-7	13	once	TRBV5-1	CASSLDLGNEQYF	TGCGCCAGCAGCTTGGATCTAGGCAACGAGCAGTACTTC
TRBD1	TRBJ1-5	17	-	TRBV10-3	CAINPRWTGYSNQPQHF	TGTGCCATCAACCCCCGCTGGACAGGGTATAGCAATCAGCCCCAGCATTTT
-	TRBJ1-5	12	once	TRBV7-9	CASSLDSQPQHF	TGTGCCAGCAGCTTGGACAGTCAGCCCCAGCATTTT
TRBD1	TRBJ1-2	16	-	TRBV19	CASSVPYRQGQLGYTF	TGTGCCAGTAGTGTCCCCTATAGACAGGGACAACTTGGCTACACCTTC
TRBD2	TRBJ2-7	17	-	TRBV11-2	CASSLATLAGDSYEQYF	TGTGCCAGCAGCTTAGCAACACTAGCGGGGGACTCCTACGAGCAGTACTTC
-	TRBJ1-2	14	-	TRBV21-1	CASSKGRTVYGYTF	TGTGCCAGCAGCAAAGGGAGGACAGTATATGGCTACACCTTC
TRBD1	TRBJ2-7	15	-	TRBV5-1	CASSHGGTGAYEQYF	TGCGCCAGCAGCCACGGGGGGACAGGGGCCTACGAGCAGTACTTC
-	TRBJ2-7	12	-	TRBV10-3	CAISDQGYEQYF	TGTGCCATCAGTGACCAGGGGTACGAGCAGTACTTC
TRBD1	TRBJ1-1	15	-	TRBV6-2/TRBV6-3	CASSFSGQGSTEAFF	TGTGCCAGCAGTTTTAGCGGACAGGGTAGCACTGAAGCTTTCTTT
-	TRBJ2-5	13	-	TRBV5-1	CASSHRVGETQYF	TGCGCCAGCAGTCACAGGGTGGGGGAGACCCAGTACTTC
-	TRBJ1-4	14	-	TRBV28	CASSPGTPPEKLFF	TGTGCCAGCAGCCCCGGGACTCCCCCTGAAAAACTGTTTTTT
-	TRBJ1-2	14	once	TRBV19	CASTSQPGLYGYTF	TGTGCCAGTACCTCACAACCGGGACTCTATGGCTACACCTTC
TRBD1	TRBJ2-6	15	-	TRBV7-9	CASSPTGAGANVLTF	TGTGCCAGCAGCCCGACAGGGGCCGGGGCCAACGTCCTGACTTTC
-	TRBJ2-1	15	-	TRBV6-1	CASSEEAPSYNEQFF	TGTGCCAGCAGTGAAGAAGCTCCGTCCTACAATGAGCAGTTCTTC
TRBD1	TRBJ1-4	15	-	TRBV5-1	CASSLEEGGSGKLFF	TGCGCCAGCAGCTTGGAGGAAGGGGGCAGTGGAAAACTGTTTTTT
TRBD1	TRBJ1-3	18	-	TRBV7-2	CASSVGQGTRFSGNTIYF	TGTGCCAGCAGCGTCGGACAGGGGACTCGGTTCTCTGGAAACACCATATATTTT
-	TRBJ2-7	13	few	TRBV5-6	CASSFSDSYEQYF	TGTGCCAGCAGCTTTTCAGACTCCTACGAGCAGTACTTC
-	TRBJ1-5	14	-	TRBV5-6	CASSLGQSDQPQHF	TGTGCCAGCAGCTTGGGCCAGTCCGATCAGCCCCAGCATTTT
TRBD1	TRBJ1-1	14	-	TRBV9	CASSADTGDTEAFF	TGTGCCAGCAGCGCGGACACAGGGGATACTGAAGCTTTCTTT
TRBD2	TRBJ2-1	16	-	TRBV24-1	CATSDFSGKRDNEQFF	TGTGCCACCAGTGATTTTAGCGGGAAAAGGGACAATGAGCAGTTCTTC
-	TRBJ1-6	13	-	TRBV30	CACQWERDSPLHF	TGTGCCTGCCAATGGGAGAGGGATTCACCCCTCCACTTT
TRBD2	TRBJ2-5	14	-	TRBV10-3	CAISEWGGQETQYF	TGTGCCATCAGTGAGTGGGGGGGACAAGAGACCCAGTACTTC
-	TRBJ2-7	13	-	TRBV2	CASSDSGSLEQYF	TGTGCCAGCAGTGATTCAGGGTCCCTCGAGCAGTACTTC
-	TRBJ2-3	14	-	TRBV5-1	CASTLELAGDTQYF	TGCGCCAGCACTCTGGAGCTAGCTGGAGATACGCAGTATTTT
-	TRBJ2-7	16	-	TRBV5-1	CASSLAGPGTSYEQYF	TGCGCCAGCAGCTTGGCCGGTCCTGGGACTTCCTACGAGCAGTACTTC
-	TRBJ1-1	14	-	TRBV4-1	CASSPLRMNTEAFF	TGCGCCAGCAGCCCTTTGAGGATGAACACTGAAGCTTTCTTT
-	TRBJ2-5	14	-	TRBV7-2	CASSLQRGGETQYF	TGTGCCAGCAGCTTACAAAGGGGCGGAGAGACCCAGTACTTC
TRBD1	TRBJ2-5	15	once	TRBV30	CAWSPGQGIGETQYF	TGTGCCTGGAGTCCAGGACAGGGGATAGGTGAGACCCAGTACTTC
-	TRBJ2-1	16	once	TRBV5-1	CASTERPAGLGNEQFF	TGCGCCAGCACCGAAAGGCCGGCGGGATTGGGCAATGAGCAGTTCTTC
-	TRBJ2-5	15	-	TRBV3-1/TRBV3-2	CASSQDTGQQETQYF	TGTGCCAGCAGCCAAGATACTGGACAGCAAGAGACCCAGTACTTC
-	TRBJ2-5	13	-	TRBV9	CASSVGTEETQYF	TGTGCCAGCAGCGTAGGGACTGAAGAGACCCAGTACTTC
TRBD2	TRBJ2-1	20	-	TRBV5-1	CASSLIPLTSGRRNFNEQFF	TGCGCCAGCAGCTTGATACCTCTGACTAGCGGGAGGCGAAACTTCAATGAGCAGTTCTTC
TRBD1	TRBJ2-5	11	-	TRBV2	CASSGQGSQYF	TGTGCCAGCAGTGGACAGGGTTCCCAGTACTTC
-	TRBJ1-2	14	-	TRBV27	CASSRSQDNYGYTF	TGTGCCAGCAGTCGCTCACAGGATAACTATGGCTACACCTTC
TRBD2	TRBJ2-7	16	-	TRBV19	CASSRGTSGKVYEQYF	TGTGCCAGTAGTAGGGGGACTAGCGGAAAAGTCTACGAGCAGTACTTC
-	TRBJ1-2	16	once	TRBV25-1	CASRDRQAPANYGYTF	TGTGCCAGCAGGGACAGACAGGCCCCGGCGAACTATGGCTACACCTTC
TRBD2	TRBJ2-1	17	once	TRBV6-2/TRBV6-3	CASSQGIAGGNINEQFF	TGTGCCAGCAGTCAGGGAATAGCGGGGGGCAACATTAATGAGCAGTTCTTC
-	TRBJ2-1	16	once	TRBV27	CASRPPTAISYNEQFF	TGTGCCAGCAGGCCGCCGACAGCCATCTCCTACAATGAGCAGTTCTTC
TRBD1	TRBJ1-1	14	-	TRBV2	CASFYRGGNTEAFF	TGTGCCAGTTTTTACAGGGGCGGAAACACTGAAGCTTTCTTT
-	TRBJ1-1	14	once	TRBV27	CASSLSPGRTEAFF	TGTGCCAGCAGTTTATCCCCCGGGAGAACTGAAGCTTTCTTT
TRBD1	TRBJ2-3	15	-	TRBV5-1	CASSRDRSSTDTQYF	TGCGCCAGCAGCCGGGACAGGAGTAGCACAGATACGCAGTATTTT
-	TRBJ2-3	18	few	TRBV14	CASSALRQVRTIPDTQYF	TGTGCCAGCAGCGCCCTACGACAGGTTAGGACGATCCCAGATACGCAGTATTTT
-	TRBJ2-7	13	-	TRBV12-3/TRBV12-4	CASRITGTYEQYF	TGTGCCAGCAGGATTACAGGGACCTACGAGCAGTACTTC
TRBD1	TRBJ2-7	16	-	TRBV7-9	CASSFGQALSSGRQYF	TGTGCCAGCAGCTTTGGACAGGCCTTATCTTCTGGTCGGCAGTACTTC
-	TRBJ1-1	13	-	TRBV6-6	CASSHNTNTEAFF	TGTGCCAGCAGTCACAACACGAACACTGAAGCTTTCTTT
TRBD1	TRBJ2-2	15	-	TRBV28	CASSLTGAPSGELFF	TGTGCCAGCAGTTTAACAGGGGCCCCCAGCGGGGAGCTGTTTTTT
-	TRBJ2-7	15	medium-sized	TRBV2	CASSEAGAGAYEQYF	TGTGCCAGCAGTGAAGCGGGGGCGGGGGCCTACGAGCAGTACTTC
-	TRBJ1-2	16	-	TRBV5-6	CASSLTGTSQISGYTF	TGTGCCAGCAGCTTGACTGGGACATCCCAAATTTCCGGCTACACCTTC
-	TRBJ1-5	15	-	TRBV7-3	CASSLTRYSNQPQHF	TGTGCCAGCAGCTTAACCCGTTATAGCAATCAGCCCCAGCATTTT
-	TRBJ1-2	14	medium-sized	TRBV19	CASSLVELSYGYTF	TGTGCCAGTAGCCTAGTCGAACTGAGCTATGGCTACACCTTC
-	TRBJ2-6	15	-	TRBV6-4	CASSDSRSGANVLTF	TGTGCCAGCAGTGACTCCCGCTCTGGGGCCAACGTCCTGACTTTC